A selection of T cell receptor beta chains follows, all from one sample in a study of T cell changes during pregnancy in multiple sclerosis. The table came from immunoSEQ multiplex PCR; TCRdb's copy has only in-frame clones and leaves some out. The sample comprises over 70,000 clones, about 94% of which are singletons, and less than 2.5% rests with the top ten. Sequenced material: peripheral blood, taken in the third trimester of pregnancy. These receptors were obtained from a female donor with multiple sclerosis, enrolled in a pregnancy study. Both conserved end residues are part of each CDR3. D genes are given only for firm matches. Not every row has a clone size; where given, it reads once, few, many or a size class.

d_gene,v_gene,j_gene,abundance,CDR3aa,CDR3nt
TRBD2,TRBV6-4,TRBJ2-3,once,CASSDSLAGADTQYF,TGTGCCAGCAGTGACTCACTAGCGGGAGCAGATACGCAGTATTTT
TRBD1,TRBV28,TRBJ2-6,-,CASSHQGDGANVLTF,TGTGCCAGCAGTCACCAGGGGGATGGGGCCAACGTCCTGACTTTC
-,TRBV5-6,TRBJ1-1,-,CASSLFRSEAFF,TGTGCCAGCAGCTTGTTTCGTTCTGAAGCTTTCTTT
-,TRBV6-5,TRBJ2-5,-,CASRQGEEETQYF,TGTGCCAGCAGGCAGGGTGAGGAAGAGACCCAGTACTTC
-,TRBV13,TRBJ2-7,-,CASSFTRQDHLEQYF,TGTGCCAGCAGCTTCACTCGACAAGATCACCTGGAGCAGTACTTC
TRBD1,TRBV2,TRBJ2-5,once,CASSAGGVETQYF,TGTGCCAGCAGTGCAGGGGGCGTCGAGACCCAGTACTTC
-,TRBV5-4,TRBJ1-1,-,CASSSRGRAEAFF,TGTGCCAGCAGCTCCCGGGGAAGGGCTGAAGCTTTCTTT
-,TRBV6-5,TRBJ1-2,once,CASSYSGAGSYGYTF,TGTGCCAGCAGTTACTCGGGGGCAGGCTCCTATGGCTACACCTTC
-,TRBV7-9,TRBJ2-5,-,CASSSRGGEVGETQYF,TGTGCCAGCAGCTCTAGAGGGGGGGAGGTTGGAGAGACCCAGTACTTC
-,TRBV5-1,TRBJ2-1,few,CASSLVAVHSNEQFF,TGCGCCAGCAGCTTGGTTGCAGTTCACAGTAATGAGCAGTTCTTC
TRBD1,TRBV4-1,TRBJ2-6,-,CASSQELPRDRIRDSGANVLTF,TGCGCCAGCAGCCAAGAACTGCCTCGGGACAGGATAAGAGACTCTGGGGCCAACGTCCTGACTTTC
TRBD1,TRBV5-4,TRBJ2-5,-,CASSLTGGETQYF,TGTGCCAGCAGCCTAACAGGGGGAGAGACCCAGTACTTC
-,TRBV7-2,TRBJ2-1,-,CASSFELINEQFF,TGTGCCAGCAGCTTTGAGCTTATCAATGAGCAGTTCTTC
-,TRBV7-9,TRBJ2-7,-,CASSSDSVLSYEQYF,TGTGCCAGCAGCTCGGACAGCGTACTTTCCTACGAGCAGTACTTC
TRBD1,TRBV7-8,TRBJ1-5,-,CASSFGTGSNQPQHF,TGTGCCAGCAGCTTCGGGACAGGGAGCAATCAGCCCCAGCATTTT
TRBD2,TRBV5-3,TRBJ2-5,once,CARSLAGDNGETQYF,TGTGCCAGAAGCTTAGCGGGAGATAATGGGGAGACCCAGTACTTC
-,TRBV7-8,TRBJ2-7,-,CASSLVWRAESYEQYF,TGTGCCAGCAGCTTAGTGTGGAGGGCAGAGTCCTACGAGCAGTACTTC
TRBD2,TRBV7-6,TRBJ2-3,-,CASSPTSGTDTQYF,TGTGCCAGCAGCCCGACTAGCGGGACGGATACGCAGTATTTT
TRBD1,TRBV6-5,TRBJ1-2,-,CASSYLAGGLYGYTF,TGTGCCAGCAGTTACTTGGCAGGGGGCTTGTATGGCTACACCTTC
-,TRBV19,TRBJ2-7,-,CASSISQGMYEQYF,TGTGCCAGTAGTATAAGTCAGGGGATGTACGAGCAGTACTTC
TRBD1,TRBV29-1,TRBJ2-5,-,CSVGQGETQYF,TGCAGCGTTGGACAGGGAGAGACCCAGTACTTC
-,TRBV5-1,TRBJ2-5,-,CASRLSGFQETQYF,TGCGCCAGCAGACTTTCCGGTTTCCAAGAGACCCAGTACTTC
TRBD2,TRBV11-1,TRBJ2-3,-,CASRFPTSDTQYF,TGTGCCAGCAGATTTCCGACTAGCGATACGCAGTATTTT
-,TRBV18,TRBJ2-7,-,CASSPGAGAYEQYF,TGTGCCAGCTCCCCCGGGGCAGGGGCCTACGAGCAGTACTTC
TRBD1,TRBV6-6,TRBJ1-2,once,CASSLSPGQGGGYTF,TGTGCCAGCAGTTTAAGCCCGGGACAGGGAGGGGGCTACACCTTC
TRBD1,TRBV12-5,TRBJ2-1,-,CASGRDRGYNEQFF,TGTGCTAGTGGGCGGGACAGGGGCTACAATGAGCAGTTCTTC
TRBD2,TRBV4-3,TRBJ2-1,-,CASSQVLAGVSGNEQFF,TGCGCCAGCAGCCAAGTACTAGCGGGAGTGTCAGGCAATGAGCAGTTCTTC
-,TRBV29-1,TRBJ2-7,-,CSVAIGAGEQYF,TGCAGCGTTGCCATTGGGGCCGGCGAGCAGTACTTC
-,TRBV29-1,TRBJ1-2,-,CSVDRDGYTF,TGCAGCGTTGACCGGGATGGCTACACCTTC
-,TRBV7-5,TRBJ1-2,-,CARSPKLPRTTDGYTF,TGTGCCAGAAGCCCTAAGCTGCCCAGAACGACAGACGGCTACACCTTC
TRBD2,TRBV11-1,TRBJ2-1,-,CASSFGLAGLNEQFF,TGTGCCAGCAGCTTCGGACTAGCGGGACTGAATGAGCAGTTCTTC
-,TRBV12-5,TRBJ1-1,-,CASGWSPAGMNTEAFF,TGTGCTAGTGGTTGGTCCCCGGCAGGGATGAACACTGAAGCTTTCTTT
TRBD2,TRBV27,TRBJ2-5,-,CASSPNRLAFGETQYF,TGTGCCAGCAGTCCGAACCGACTAGCGTTCGGTGAGACCCAGTACTTC